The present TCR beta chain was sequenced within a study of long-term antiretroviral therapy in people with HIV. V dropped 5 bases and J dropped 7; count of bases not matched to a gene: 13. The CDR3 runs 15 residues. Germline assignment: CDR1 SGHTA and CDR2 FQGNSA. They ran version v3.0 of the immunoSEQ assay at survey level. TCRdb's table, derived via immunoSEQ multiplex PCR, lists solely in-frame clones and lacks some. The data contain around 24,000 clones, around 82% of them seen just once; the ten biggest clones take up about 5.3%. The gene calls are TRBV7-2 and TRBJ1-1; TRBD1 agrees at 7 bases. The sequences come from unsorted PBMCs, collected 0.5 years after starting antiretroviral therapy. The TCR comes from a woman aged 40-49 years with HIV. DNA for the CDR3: TGTGCCAGCAGCCCAACCCCGGGACAGAGCTATGAAGCTTTCTTT. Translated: CASSPTPGQSYEAFF.